This T cell receptor (beta chain) was sequenced for a study of Tregs in tolerant kidney transplant recipients. The data were produced by immunoSEQ multiplex PCR, yet TCRdb's version contains in-frame clones alone and is incomplete. The sample shows over 85,000 clones, 80% to 95% of them seen only once. Looked up from germline, CDR1 is SGHVT and CDR2 is SQSDAQ. The V and J ends lost 5 bases and 11 bases, in that order; junction bases with no gene match: 14. This CDR3 is built from 14 residues. The receptor's source is a human donor who received a combined kidney and bone marrow transplant. The source was CD4+ T cells from blood, collected before the transplant. The rearrangement links TRBV7-4 to TRBJ1-2; 7 bases align to TRBD1. DNA for the CDR3: TGTGCCAGCAGCCGCGCCGGGACAGCCCTTTGGTACACCTTC. Encoded protein: CASSRAGTALWYTF.